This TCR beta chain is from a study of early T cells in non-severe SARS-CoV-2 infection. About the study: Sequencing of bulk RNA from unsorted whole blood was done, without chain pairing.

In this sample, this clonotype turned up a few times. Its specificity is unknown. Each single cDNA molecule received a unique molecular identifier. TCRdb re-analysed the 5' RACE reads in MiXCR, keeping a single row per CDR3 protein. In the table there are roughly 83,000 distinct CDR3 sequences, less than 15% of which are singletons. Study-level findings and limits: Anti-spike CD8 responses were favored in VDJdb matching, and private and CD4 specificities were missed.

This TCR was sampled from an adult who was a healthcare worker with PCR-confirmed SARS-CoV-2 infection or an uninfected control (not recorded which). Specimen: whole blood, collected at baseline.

CDR3 loop: CATTGYTEAFF. In DNA, the CDR3 is TGTGCCACCACAGGATACACTGAAGCTTTCTTT. The chain joins TRBV25-1 to TRBJ1-1; perhaps TRBD1 as D (5 bases). Germline-derived CDR1 and CDR2 are MGHDK and SYGVNS. V gave up 10 bases and J gave up 3 bases, with 9 bases separating them. The CDR3 extends over 11 amino acids.